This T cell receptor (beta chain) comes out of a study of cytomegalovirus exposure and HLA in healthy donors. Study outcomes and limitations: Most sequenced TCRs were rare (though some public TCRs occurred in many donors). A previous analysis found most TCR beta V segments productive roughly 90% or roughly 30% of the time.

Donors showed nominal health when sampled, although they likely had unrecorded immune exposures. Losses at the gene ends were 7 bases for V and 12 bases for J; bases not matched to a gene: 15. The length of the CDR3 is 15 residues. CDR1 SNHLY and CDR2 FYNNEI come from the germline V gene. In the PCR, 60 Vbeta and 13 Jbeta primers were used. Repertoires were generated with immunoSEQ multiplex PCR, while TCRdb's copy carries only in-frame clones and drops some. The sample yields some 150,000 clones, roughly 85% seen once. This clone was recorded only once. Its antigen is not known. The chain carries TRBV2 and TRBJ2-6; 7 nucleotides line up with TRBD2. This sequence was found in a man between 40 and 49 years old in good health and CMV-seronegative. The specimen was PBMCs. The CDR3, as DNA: TGTGCCAGCACAAGCAAACTAGTGGGAGGGCTCGTCCTGACTTTC. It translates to CASTSKLVGGLVLTF.